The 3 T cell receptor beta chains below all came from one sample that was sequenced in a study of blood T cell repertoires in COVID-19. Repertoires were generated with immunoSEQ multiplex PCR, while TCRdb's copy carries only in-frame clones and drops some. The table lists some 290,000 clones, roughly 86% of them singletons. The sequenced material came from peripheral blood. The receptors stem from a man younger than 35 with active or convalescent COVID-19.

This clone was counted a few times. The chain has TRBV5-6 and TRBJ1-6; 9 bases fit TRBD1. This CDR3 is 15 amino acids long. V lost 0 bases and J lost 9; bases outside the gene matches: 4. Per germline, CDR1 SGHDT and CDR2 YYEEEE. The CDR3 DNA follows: TGTGCCAGCAGCTTGGATGGGACAGGGATTTCACCCCTCCACTTT. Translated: CASSLDGTGISPLHF. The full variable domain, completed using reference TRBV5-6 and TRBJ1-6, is DAGVTQSPTHLIKTRGQQVTLRCSPKSGHDTVSWYQQALGQGPQFIFQYYEEEERQRGNFPDRFSGHQFPNYSSELNVNALLLGDSALYLCASSLDGTGISPLHFGNGTRLTVT.

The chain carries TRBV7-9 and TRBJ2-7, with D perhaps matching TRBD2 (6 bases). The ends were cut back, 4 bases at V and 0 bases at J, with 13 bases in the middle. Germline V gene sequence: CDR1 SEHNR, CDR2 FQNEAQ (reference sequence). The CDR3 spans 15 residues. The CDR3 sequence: CASSSPNGSSYEQYF. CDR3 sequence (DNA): TGTGCCAGCAGCTCACCAAACGGGAGCTCCTACGAGCAGTACTTC.

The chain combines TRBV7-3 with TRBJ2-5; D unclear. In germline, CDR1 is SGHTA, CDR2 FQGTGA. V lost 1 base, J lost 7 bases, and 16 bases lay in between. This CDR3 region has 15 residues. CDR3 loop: CASSLNVGLGATQYF. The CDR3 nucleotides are TGTGCCAGCAGCTTAAATGTGGGCTTAGGCGCGACCCAGTACTTC.